This TCR beta chain was obtained from a study of glioma-infiltrating T cells after dendritic cell vaccination (dated by TCRdb to about 2016). Looking at the study overall: The cohort comprised about 15 glioblastoma patients from Phase I and II dendritic cell vaccination trials, 9 newly diagnosed and 6 with recurrent disease. In glioblastoma patients vaccinated with dendritic cells, deep sequencing of TCR beta CDR3 regions served to measure tumor-infiltrating lymphocyte content and to compare repertoires between tumor and blood. Survival after dendritic cell vaccination was correlated with TCR sequencing metrics such as TIL content and the overlap between tumor and blood repertoires. Between about 2002 and 2012, the patients were given dendritic cell vaccination pulsed with autologous tumor lysate. Patients received three intradermal dendritic cell vaccine injections at biweekly intervals in the arm below the axilla. The vaccine consisted of monocyte-derived dendritic cells cultured roughly 7 days with IL-4 and GM-CSF, then pulsed overnight with autologous tumor lysate.

TCRB CDR3 regions were amplified from around 1.9 ug genomic DNA, or all available DNA if less, using the immunoSEQ assay. For multiplex PCR, 60 forward primers for TCR V beta segments and 13 reverse primers for J beta segments were used. Synthetic control templates were spiked into each sample at limiting dilution to estimate reads per starting template. Reads of 87 bp were generated by sequencing on the Illumina HiSeq System. On the authors' methods: PCR and sequencing errors were removed by a nearest neighbor algorithm that merged closely related sequences. TCR overlap was measured as the percentage of unique tumor TCR beta sequences that were also present in the peripheral blood of the same patient. Entries here come from immuneACCESS through TCRdb and include only in-frame sequences with V and J called. Some clones fail to appear in such tables; in the studies checked, an unresolved V gene covers under half of the shortfall, and the cause of the remainder is unknown. That table gives V, J and clone size, and the DNA gave D and trimming. The sample table holds around 60,000 clones, of which around nine tenths were seen once. The ten largest make up around a tenth of the sample.

The germline V gene (reference sequence) gives CDR1 as MNHEY and CDR2 as SMNVEV. From cysteine to phenylalanine, the CDR3 is 13 amino acids long. Of the read, only the CDR3 DNA is kept; its 39 bases are in frame from base 1. V is shortened by 3 bases, J by 7 bases, and the region joining them spans 7 bases. Per the publication, the time point label means: after dendritic cell vaccination, including at tumor progression/relapse. To be selected, patients needed enough residual fresh-frozen tumor tissue and more than two years of available survival data. An isocitrate dehydrogenase mutation was not carried by any of the glioblastoma patients, although molecular status was otherwise variable. PBMC collection took place before vaccination, two weeks after the third vaccination, and at tumor progression if progression occurred. The Qiagen DNeasy Blood extraction Kit was used for extraction of genomic DNA.

General study outcomes and caveats: No direct relationship between TCR clonality and survival was found, suggesting that a diverse polyclonal response may matter. Higher estimated pretreatment TIL content predicted longer time to progression and overall survival after dendritic cell vaccination. The cohort was small and heterogeneous, and full blood and tumor sets were available for few patients, with initial-recurrent tumor pairs available for even fewer patients. The three-group TCR overlap response model was characterized as speculative, and prospective validation of the model was stated to be required.

On this clone itself: Which antigen it targets is not known. It has no much larger one-base neighbor in the sample; base qualities were not kept.

The specimen comprised blood, sampled after dendritic cell vaccination. Recombination joined TRBV27 with TRBJ1-6; the D gene lacks a confident call. The sequence was collected from a human donor with glioblastoma. The CDR3 is CASSFTANSPLHF. The DNA is as follows: TGTGCCAGCAGTTTTACAGCAAATTCACCCCTCCACTTT.